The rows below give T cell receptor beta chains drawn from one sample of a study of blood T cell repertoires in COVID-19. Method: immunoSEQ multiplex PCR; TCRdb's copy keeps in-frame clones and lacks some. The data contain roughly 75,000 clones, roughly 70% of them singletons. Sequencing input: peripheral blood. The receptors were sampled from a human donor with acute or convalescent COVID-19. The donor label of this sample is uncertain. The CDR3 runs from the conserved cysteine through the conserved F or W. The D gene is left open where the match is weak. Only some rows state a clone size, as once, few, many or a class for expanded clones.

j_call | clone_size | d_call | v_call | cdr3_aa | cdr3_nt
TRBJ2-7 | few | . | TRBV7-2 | CASSLVAGRSYEQYF | TGTGCCAGCAGCTTAGTTGCAGGTCGCTCCTACGAGCAGTACTTC
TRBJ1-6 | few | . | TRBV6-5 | CASKVGVDNSPLHF | TGTGCCAGTAAAGTAGGGGTCGATAATTCACCCCTCCACTTT
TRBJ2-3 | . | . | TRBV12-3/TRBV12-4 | CASSLGQVTQYF | TGTGCCAGCAGTTTAGGGCAGGTTACGCAGTATTTT
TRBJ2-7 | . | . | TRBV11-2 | CASSLQPSSYEQYF | TGTGCCAGCAGCTTACAGCCTAGCTCCTACGAGCAGTACTTC
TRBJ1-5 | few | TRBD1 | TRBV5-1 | CASSLDRGSQPQHF | TGCGCCAGCAGCTTGGACAGGGGAAGTCAGCCCCAGCATTTT
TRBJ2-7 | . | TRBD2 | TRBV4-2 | CASSQVREAGYEQYF | TGTGCCAGCAGCCAAGTTCGGGAGGCGGGATACGAGCAGTACTTC
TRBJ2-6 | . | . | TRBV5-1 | CASSLSGANVLTF | TGCGCCAGCAGCCTTTCTGGGGCCAACGTCCTGACTTTC
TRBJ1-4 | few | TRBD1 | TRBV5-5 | CASSLGDRVREKLFF | TGTGCCAGCAGCTTGGGGGACAGAGTACGGGAAAAACTGTTTTTT
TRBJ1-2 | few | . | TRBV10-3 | CAISESTEARYGYTF | TGTGCCATCAGTGAGTCGACAGAAGCGCGGTATGGCTACACCTTC
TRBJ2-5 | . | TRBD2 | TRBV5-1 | CASSLELAGNQETQYF | TGCGCCAGCAGCTTGGAACTAGCGGGTAACCAAGAGACCCAGTACTTC
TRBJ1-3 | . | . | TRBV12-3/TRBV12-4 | CASSRAEGDTIYF | TGTGCCAGCAGTAGGGCCGAAGGGGACACCATATATTTT
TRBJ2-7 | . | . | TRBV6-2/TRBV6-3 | CASSLSTGGVRNEQYF | TGTGCCAGCAGCTTATCTACAGGGGGGGTCAGGAACGAGCAGTACTTC
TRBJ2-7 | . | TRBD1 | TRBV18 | CASSLTGTGDEQYF | TGTGCCAGCTCACTGACCGGGACAGGGGACGAGCAGTACTTC
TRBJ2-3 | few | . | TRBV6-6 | CASKQRGTEDTQYF | TGTGCCAGCAAACAACGGGGGACTGAAGATACGCAGTATTTT
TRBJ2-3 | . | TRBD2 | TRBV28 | CASSSRGGYETDTQYF | TGTGCCAGCAGTTCCCGGGGGGGCTATGAAACAGATACGCAGTATTTT
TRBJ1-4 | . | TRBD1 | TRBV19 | CASTGGIGQGNEKLFF | TGTGCCAGTACCGGTGGCATCGGACAGGGGAATGAAAAACTGTTTTTT
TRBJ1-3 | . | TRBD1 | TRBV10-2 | CASSDRDRGPSGNTIYF | TGCGCCAGCAGTGACCGGGACAGGGGACCCTCTGGAAACACCATATATTTT
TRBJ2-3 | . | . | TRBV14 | CASSPFSTDTQYF | TGTGCCAGCAGCCCCTTTAGCACAGATACGCAGTATTTT
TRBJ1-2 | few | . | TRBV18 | CASSPDGWADGYTF | TGTGCCAGCTCACCAGATGGCTGGGCAGATGGCTACACCTTC
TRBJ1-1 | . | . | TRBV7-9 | CASSAATGKNTEAFF | TGTGCCAGCAGCGCCGCGACAGGAAAGAACACTGAAGCTTTCTTT
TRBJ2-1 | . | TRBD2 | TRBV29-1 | CSVEGLAILNEQFF | TGCAGCGTTGAAGGACTAGCTATTTTAAATGAGCAGTTCTTC
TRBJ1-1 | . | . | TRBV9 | CASSVEGAGFMNTEAFF | TGTGCCAGCAGCGTAGAAGGGGCCGGGTTTATGAACACTGAAGCTTTCTTT
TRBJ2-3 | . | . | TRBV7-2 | CASSAGATDTQYF | TGTGCCAGCAGCGCGGGCGCTACAGATACGCAGTATTTT
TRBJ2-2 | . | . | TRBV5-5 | CASSLGPAGELFF | TGTGCCAGCAGCTTGGGGCCAGCCGGGGAGCTGTTTTTT
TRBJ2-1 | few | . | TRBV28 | CASSYSFEFF | TGTGCCAGCAGTTACTCGTTCGAGTTCTTC
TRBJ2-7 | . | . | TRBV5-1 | CASSLRGEYEQYF | TGCGCCAGCAGCTTGAGAGGCGAATACGAGCAGTACTTC
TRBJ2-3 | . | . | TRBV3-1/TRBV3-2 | CASSQTPGLSTDTQYF | TGTGCCAGCAGCCAAACTCCGGGACTGAGCACAGATACGCAGTATTTT
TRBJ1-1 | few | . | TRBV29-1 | CSVAAGMTTEAFF | TGCAGCGTTGCCGCAGGCATGACCACTGAAGCTTTCTTT
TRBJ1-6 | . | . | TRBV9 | CASSRRGDIYNSPLHF | TGTGCCAGCAGCCGACGTGGGGACATCTATAATTCACCCCTCCACTTT
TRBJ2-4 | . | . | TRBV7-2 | CASSLGQKNIQYF | TGTGCCAGCAGCTTAGGACAAAAAAACATTCAGTACTTC
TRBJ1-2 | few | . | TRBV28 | CASSFSIYGYTF | TGTGCCAGCAGTTTTAGTATTTATGGCTACACCTTC
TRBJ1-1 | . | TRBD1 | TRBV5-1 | CASSLGDRAEAFF | TGCGCCAGCAGCTTGGGGGACAGGGCTGAAGCTTTCTTT
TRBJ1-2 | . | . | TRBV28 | CASTINRDYGYTF | TGTGCCAGCACAATTAACAGGGATTATGGCTACACCTTC
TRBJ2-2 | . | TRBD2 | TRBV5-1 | CASSYSGLNTGELFF | TGCGCCAGCAGTTATAGCGGGCTTAACACCGGGGAGCTGTTTTTT
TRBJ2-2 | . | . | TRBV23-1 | CASSQRRRAGELFF | TGCGCCAGCAGTCAAAGGCGGAGGGCCGGGGAGCTGTTTTTT
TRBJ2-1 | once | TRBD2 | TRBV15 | CATMRGADEQFF | TGTGCCACCATGCGGGGGGCAGATGAGCAGTTCTTC
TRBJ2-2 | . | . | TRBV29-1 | CSVRAGVNTGELFF | TGCAGCGTTAGGGCCGGGGTTAACACCGGGGAGCTGTTTTTT
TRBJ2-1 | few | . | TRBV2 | CASSERFTGEQFF | TGTGCCAGCAGTGAAAGATTCACCGGTGAGCAGTTCTTC
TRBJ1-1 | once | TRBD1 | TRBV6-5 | CASSLGTGVGTEAFF | TGTGCCAGCAGCTTGGGGACAGGGGTCGGCACTGAAGCTTTCTTT
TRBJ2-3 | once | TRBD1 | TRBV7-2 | CASSSRTGGADTQYF | TGTGCCAGCAGCTCCCGGACAGGGGGAGCAGATACGCAGTATTTT
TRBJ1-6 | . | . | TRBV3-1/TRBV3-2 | CASSQGREANSPLHF | TGTGCCAGCAGCCAGGGCAGGGAGGCGAATTCACCCCTCCACTTT
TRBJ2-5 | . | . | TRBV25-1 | CASSEEQRTFGTQYF | TGTGCCAGCAGTGAGGAACAGAGGACATTCGGGACCCAGTACTTC
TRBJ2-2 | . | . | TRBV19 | CASSLRWSTGELFF | TGTGCCAGTAGCCTACGGTGGAGCACCGGGGAGCTGTTTTTT
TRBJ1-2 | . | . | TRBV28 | CASSLPGGGYGYTF | TGTGCCAGCAGTTTACCCGGGGGGGGCTATGGCTACACCTTC
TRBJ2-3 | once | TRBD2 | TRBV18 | CASSPPGTSDTDTQYF | TGTGCCAGCTCACCACCCGGGACTAGCGACACAGATACGCAGTATTTT
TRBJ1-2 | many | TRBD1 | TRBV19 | CASSRQGRRNGYTF | TGTGCCAGTAGCAGACAGGGGAGAAGGAATGGCTACACCTTC
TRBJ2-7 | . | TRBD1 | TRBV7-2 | CASSQSGTETYEQYF | TGTGCCAGCAGTCAATCCGGGACAGAGACCTACGAGCAGTACTTC
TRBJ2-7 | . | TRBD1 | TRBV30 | CAWTTGVREQYF | TGTGCCTGGACCACAGGGGTACGCGAGCAGTACTTC